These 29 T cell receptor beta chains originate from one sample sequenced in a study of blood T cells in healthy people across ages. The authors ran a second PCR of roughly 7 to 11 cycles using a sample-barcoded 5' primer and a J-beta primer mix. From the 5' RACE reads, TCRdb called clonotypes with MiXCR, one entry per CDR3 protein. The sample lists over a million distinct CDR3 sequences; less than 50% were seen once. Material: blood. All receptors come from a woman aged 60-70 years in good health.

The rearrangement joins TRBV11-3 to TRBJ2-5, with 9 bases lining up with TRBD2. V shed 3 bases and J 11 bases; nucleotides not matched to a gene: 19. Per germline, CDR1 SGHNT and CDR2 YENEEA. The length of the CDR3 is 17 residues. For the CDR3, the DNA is TGTGCCAGCAGCTTGGATAGCGGGAGATCAGTAGGAGATGAGCAGTACTTC. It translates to CASSLDSGRSVGDEQYF.

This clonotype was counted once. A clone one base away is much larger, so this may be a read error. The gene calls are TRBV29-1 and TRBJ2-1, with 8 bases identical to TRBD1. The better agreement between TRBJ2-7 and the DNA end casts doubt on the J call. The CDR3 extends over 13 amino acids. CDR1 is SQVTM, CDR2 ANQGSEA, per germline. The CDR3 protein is CSVLTGEVNEQYF. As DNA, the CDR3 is TGCAGCGTGTTGACAGGGGAAGTCAATGAGCAGTACTTC.

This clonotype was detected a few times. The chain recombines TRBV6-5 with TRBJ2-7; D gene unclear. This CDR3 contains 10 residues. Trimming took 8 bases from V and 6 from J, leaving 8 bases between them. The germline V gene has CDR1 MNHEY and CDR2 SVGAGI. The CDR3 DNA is TGTGCCAGCGGGCTTTCCGAGCAGTACTTC. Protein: CASGLSEQYF.

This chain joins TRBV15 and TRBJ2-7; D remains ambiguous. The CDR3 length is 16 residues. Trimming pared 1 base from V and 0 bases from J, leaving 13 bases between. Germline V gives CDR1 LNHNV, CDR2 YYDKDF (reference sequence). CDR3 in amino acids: CATSRVTGSFSYEQYF. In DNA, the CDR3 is TGTGCCACCAGCAGAGTCACCGGCTCCTTCTCCTACGAGCAGTACTTC.

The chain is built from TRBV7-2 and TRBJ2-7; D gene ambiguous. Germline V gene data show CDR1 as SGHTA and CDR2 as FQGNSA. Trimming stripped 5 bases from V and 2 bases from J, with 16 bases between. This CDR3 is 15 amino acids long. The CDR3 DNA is TGTGCCAGCAGCCCACTTAGGGTTATTCCCTACGAGCAGTACTTC. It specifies CASSPLRVIPYEQYF.

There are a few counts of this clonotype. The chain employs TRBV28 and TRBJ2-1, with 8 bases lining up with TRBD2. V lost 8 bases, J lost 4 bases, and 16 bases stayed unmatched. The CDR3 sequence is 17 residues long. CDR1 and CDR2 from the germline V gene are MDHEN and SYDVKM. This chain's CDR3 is CASREGLASGLYNEQFF. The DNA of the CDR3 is TGTGCCAGCCGGGAGGGGTTAGCTAGCGGGCTTTACAATGAGCAGTTCTTC.

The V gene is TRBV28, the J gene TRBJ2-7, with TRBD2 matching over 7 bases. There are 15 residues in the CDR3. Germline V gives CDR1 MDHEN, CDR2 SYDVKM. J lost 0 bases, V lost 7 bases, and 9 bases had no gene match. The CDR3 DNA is TGTGCCAGCACCTGGGGGGGACTAAGCTCCTACGAGCAGTACTTC. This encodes CASTWGGLSSYEQYF.

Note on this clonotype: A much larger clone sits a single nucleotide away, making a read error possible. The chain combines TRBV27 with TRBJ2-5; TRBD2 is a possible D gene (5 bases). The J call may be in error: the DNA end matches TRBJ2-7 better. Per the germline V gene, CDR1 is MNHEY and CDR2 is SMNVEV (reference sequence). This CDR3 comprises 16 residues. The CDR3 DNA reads TGTGCCAGCAGTCCGTTCGCTGACTACTCGGACTACGAGCAGTACTTC. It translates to CASSPFADYSDYEQYF.

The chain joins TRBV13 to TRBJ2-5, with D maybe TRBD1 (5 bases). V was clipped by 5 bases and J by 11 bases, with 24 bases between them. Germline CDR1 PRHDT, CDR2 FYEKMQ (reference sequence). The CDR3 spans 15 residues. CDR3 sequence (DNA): TGTGCCAGCAGCCCCCTTGGAGCCAAGGGGCATGAGCAGTACTTC. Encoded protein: CASSPLGAKGHEQYF.

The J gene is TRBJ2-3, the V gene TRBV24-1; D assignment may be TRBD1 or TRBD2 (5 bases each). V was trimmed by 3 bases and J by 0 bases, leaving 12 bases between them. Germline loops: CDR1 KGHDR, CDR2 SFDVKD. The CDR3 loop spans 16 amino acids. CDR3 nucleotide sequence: TGTGCCACCAGTGATCGCAGGGACGCTAGCACAGATACGCAGTATTTT. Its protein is CATSDRRDASTDTQYF.

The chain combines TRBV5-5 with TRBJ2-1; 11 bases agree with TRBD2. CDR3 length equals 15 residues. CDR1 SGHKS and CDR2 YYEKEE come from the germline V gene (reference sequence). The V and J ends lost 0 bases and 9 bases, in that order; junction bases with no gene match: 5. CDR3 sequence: CASSLGLAGTGEQFF. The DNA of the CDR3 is TGTGCCAGCAGCTTGGGACTAGCGGGAACGGGTGAGCAGTTCTTC.

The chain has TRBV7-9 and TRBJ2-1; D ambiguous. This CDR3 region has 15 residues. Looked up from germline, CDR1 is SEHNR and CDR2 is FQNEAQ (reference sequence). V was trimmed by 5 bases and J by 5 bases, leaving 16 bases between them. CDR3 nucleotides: TGTGCCAGCAGCCCTGGACGAGCGACCCACAATGAGCAGTTCTTC. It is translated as CASSPGRATHNEQFF.

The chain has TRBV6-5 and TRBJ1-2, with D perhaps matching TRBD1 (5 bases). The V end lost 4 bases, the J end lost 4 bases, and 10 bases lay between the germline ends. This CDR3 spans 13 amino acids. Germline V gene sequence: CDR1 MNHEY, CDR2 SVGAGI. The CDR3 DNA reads TGTGCCAGCAGTTCCATAGACAGCTATGGCTACACCTTC. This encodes CASSSIDSYGYTF.

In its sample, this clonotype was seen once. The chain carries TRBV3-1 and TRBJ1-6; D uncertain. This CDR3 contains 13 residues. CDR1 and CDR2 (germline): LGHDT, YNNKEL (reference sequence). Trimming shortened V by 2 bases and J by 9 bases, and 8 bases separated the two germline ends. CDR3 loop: CASSQRGSSPLHF. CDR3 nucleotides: TGTGCCAGCAGCCAAAGAGGGTCTTCACCCCTCCACTTT.

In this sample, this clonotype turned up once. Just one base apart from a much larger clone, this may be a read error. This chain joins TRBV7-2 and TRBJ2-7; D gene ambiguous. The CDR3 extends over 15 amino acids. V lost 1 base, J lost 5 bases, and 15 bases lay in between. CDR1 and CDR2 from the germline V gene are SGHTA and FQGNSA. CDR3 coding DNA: TGTGCCAGCAGCTTAGATATCGGGTCTACCCACGAGCAGTACTTC. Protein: CASSLDIGSTHEQYF.

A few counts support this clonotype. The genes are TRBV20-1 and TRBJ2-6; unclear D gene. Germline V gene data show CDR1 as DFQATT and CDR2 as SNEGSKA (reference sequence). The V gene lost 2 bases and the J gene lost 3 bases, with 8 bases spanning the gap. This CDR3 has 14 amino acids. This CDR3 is CSARKGIGANVLTF. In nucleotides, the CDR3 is TGCAGTGCTAGAAAAGGGATTGGGGCCAACGTCCTGACTTTC.

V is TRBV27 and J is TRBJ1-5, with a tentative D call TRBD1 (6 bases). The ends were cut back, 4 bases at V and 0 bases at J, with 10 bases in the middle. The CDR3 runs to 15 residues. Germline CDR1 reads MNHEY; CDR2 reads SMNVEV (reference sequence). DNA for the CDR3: TGTGCCAGCAGTTCGATCAGGGGTAGCAATCAGCCCCAGCATTTT. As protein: CASSSIRGSNQPQHF.

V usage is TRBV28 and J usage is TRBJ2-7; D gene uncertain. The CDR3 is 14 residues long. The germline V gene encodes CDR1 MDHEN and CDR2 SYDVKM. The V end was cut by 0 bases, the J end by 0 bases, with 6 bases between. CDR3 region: CASSLWVSSYEQYF. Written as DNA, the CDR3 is TGTGCCAGCAGTTTATGGGTCAGCTCCTACGAGCAGTACTTC.

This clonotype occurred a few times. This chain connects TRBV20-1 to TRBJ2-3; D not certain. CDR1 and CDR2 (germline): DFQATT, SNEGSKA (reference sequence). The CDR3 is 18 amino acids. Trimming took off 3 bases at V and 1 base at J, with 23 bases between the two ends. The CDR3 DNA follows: TGCAGTGCTAGCCCACTAACTAAAACACGCCCGGGCACAGATACGCAGTATTTT. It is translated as CSASPLTKTRPGTDTQYF.

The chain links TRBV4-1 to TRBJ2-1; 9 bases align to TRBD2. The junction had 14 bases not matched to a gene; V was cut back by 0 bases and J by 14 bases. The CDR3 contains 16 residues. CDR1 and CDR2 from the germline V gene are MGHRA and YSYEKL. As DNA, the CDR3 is TGCGCCAGCAGCCAAGATGGTAGGACTAGCGTACGGGGCGAGTTCTTC. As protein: CASSQDGRTSVRGEFF.

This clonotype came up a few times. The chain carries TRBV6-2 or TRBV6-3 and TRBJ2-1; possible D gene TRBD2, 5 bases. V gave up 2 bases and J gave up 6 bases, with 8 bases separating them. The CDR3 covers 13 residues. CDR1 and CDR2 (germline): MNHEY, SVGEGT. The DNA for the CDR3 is TGTGCCAGCAGTTACCCACTAGTCAATGAGCAGTTCTTC. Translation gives CASSYPLVNEQFF.

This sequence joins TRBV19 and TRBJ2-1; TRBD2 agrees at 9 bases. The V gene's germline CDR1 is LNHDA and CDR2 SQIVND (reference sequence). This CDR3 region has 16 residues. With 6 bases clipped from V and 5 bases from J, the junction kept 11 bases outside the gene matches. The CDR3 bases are TGTGCCAGTAGCGTTACACTAGCGGGTGAGGACAATGAGCAGTTCTTC. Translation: CASSVTLAGEDNEQFF.

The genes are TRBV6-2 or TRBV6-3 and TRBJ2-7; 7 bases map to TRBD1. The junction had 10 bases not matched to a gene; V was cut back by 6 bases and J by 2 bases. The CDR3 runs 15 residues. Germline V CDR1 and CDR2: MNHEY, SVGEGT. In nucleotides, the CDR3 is TGTGCCAGCAGGGACCAGGGGGATGGCACCTACGAGCAGTACTTC. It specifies CASRDQGDGTYEQYF.

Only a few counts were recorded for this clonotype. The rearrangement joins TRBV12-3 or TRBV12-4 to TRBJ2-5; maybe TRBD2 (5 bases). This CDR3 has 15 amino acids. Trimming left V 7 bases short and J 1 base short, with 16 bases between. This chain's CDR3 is CASKEYGNTQETQYF. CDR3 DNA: TGTGCCAGCAAAGAGTACGGGAACACCCAAGAGACCCAGTACTTC.

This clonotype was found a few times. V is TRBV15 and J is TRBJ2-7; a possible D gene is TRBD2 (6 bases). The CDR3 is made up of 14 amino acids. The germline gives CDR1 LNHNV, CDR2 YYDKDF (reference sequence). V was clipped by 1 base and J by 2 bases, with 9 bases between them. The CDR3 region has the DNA TGTGCCACCAGCAGAGCGGGAGCGACCTACGAGCAGTACTTC. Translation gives CATSRAGATYEQYF. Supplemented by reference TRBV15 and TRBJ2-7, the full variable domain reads DAMVIQNPRYQVTQFGKPVTLSCSQTLNHNVMYWYQQKSSQAPKLLFHYYDKDFNNEADTPDNFQSRRPNTSFCFLDIRSPGLGDTAMYLCATSRAGATYEQYFGPGTRLTVT.

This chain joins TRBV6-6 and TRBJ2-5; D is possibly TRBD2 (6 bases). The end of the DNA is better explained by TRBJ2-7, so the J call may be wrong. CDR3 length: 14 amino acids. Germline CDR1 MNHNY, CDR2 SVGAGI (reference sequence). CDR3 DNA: TGTGCCAGCAGTTACGCGGAGGGCGGCAACGAGCAGTACTTC. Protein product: CASSYAEGGNEQYF.

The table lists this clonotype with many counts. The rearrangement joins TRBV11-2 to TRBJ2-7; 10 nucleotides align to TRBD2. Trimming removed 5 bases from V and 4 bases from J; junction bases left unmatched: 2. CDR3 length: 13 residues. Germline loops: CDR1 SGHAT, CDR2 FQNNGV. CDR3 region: CASSRGLAYEQYF. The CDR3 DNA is TGTGCCAGCAGCCGGGGACTAGCGTACGAGCAGTACTTC.

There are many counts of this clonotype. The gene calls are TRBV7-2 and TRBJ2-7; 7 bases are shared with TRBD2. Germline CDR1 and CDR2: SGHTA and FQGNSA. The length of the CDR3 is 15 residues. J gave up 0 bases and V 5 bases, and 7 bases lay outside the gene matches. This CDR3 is CASSTLAEGSYEQYF. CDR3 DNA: TGTGCCAGCAGCACCCTAGCGGAGGGCTCCTACGAGCAGTACTTC.

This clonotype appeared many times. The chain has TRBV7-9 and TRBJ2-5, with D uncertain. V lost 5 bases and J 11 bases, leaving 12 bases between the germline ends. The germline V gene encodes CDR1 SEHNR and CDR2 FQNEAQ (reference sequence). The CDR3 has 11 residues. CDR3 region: CASSPNNEQYF. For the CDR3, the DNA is TGTGCCAGCAGCCCAAACAATGAGCAGTACTTC.